The clone carrying this T cell receptor (beta chain) was seen a few times. Antigen unknown. At one end, the junction sequence differs from germline, possibly due to a read error. The sample is drawn from a study of blood T cells in healthy people across ages. Study background: For every two T cells, template switching captured about one barcoded beta molecule.

Study-wide points: Age brought a roughly linear fall in TCR beta diversity measured per million T cells.

It was around 9 milliliters of peripheral blood that were drawn from each donor. It was with a sample-barcoded 5' primer and a J-beta primer mix that a second PCR of roughly 7 to 12 cycles was run. TCRdb reanalysed the 5' RACE reads using MiXCR and keeps one entry per CDR3 protein. The table lists some 760,000 distinct CDR3 sequences, 20% to 25% of them singletons. The CDR3 is made up of 17 amino acids. CDR1 is ENHRY, CDR2 SYGVKD, per germline. These sequences were also reported in another study, on T cells of mothers and their children.

The V call is TRBV10-3, the J call TRBJ2-1; 8 bases line up with TRBD2. Material: blood. The sequence derives from a boy younger than 18 in good health. The CDR3 region has the DNA TGTGCCATCAGAGAGTCGGGTGAGCGGGGGACAAGCAATGAGCAGTTCTTC. Protein sequence: CAIRESGERGTSNEQFF.